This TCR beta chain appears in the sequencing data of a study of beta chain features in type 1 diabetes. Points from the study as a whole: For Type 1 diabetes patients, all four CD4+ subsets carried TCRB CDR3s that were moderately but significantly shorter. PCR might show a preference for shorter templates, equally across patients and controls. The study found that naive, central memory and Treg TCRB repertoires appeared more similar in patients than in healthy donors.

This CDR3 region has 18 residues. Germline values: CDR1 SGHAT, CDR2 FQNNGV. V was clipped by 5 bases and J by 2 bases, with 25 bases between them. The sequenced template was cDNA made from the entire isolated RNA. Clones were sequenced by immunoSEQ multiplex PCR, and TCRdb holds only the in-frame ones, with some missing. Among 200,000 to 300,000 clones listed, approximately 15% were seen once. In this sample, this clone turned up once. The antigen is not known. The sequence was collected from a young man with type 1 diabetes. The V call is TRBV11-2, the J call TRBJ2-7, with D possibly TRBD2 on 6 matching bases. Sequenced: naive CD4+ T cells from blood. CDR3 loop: CASSHTYLSGTSPYEQYF. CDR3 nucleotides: TGTGCCAGCAGCCATACTTACTTATCCGGGACTTCTCCCTACGAGCAGTACTTC.